This T cell receptor (beta chain) appears in the sequencing data of a study of shared clonotypes between healthy human individuals. As for the study in general: Three plates each covered CD4 naive and memory; CD8 naive two, CD8 memory one. Notes on the study in general: In having few donors, the study represented limited genetic and exposure-history diversity. Read depth was anticipated to influence clonotype sharing among donors.

CDR1 and CDR2 (germline): SGHRS, YFSETQ. The V gene end was trimmed by 2 bases and the J gene end by 4 bases; junction bases not matched to a gene: 2. This CDR3 is built from 16 residues. Repertoires were generated with immunoSEQ multiplex PCR, while TCRdb's copy carries only in-frame clones and drops some. The repertoire consists of 640,000 or so clones, with 55% to 75% occurring once and the leading ten covering 1.8%. To note about this clone: Antigen: not known.

Material: memory CD4+ T cells sorted from blood. Stated subset: CD45RA-negative fraction. The sequence came from a woman in her twenties or thirties in good health. The chain joins TRBV5-1 to TRBJ2-5, with 16 positions matching TRBD2. The DNA of the CDR3 is TGCGCCAGCAGCTTTGGGACTAGCGGGAGGGTAGAGACCCAGTACTTC. Amino acids: CASSFGTSGRVETQYF.